This T cell receptor (beta chain) appears in the sequencing data of a study of CD8+CD57+ T cells in acquired aplastic anemia. Study results and caveats: Approximately 29 was the count of CD8+ CDR3 sequences that patients shared with controls.

The CDR3 consists of 14 residues. The germline CDR1 and CDR2 sequences are MDHEN and SYDVKM. V was cut by 8 bases and J by 0 bases, with 14 bases left in between. According to the study, genomic DNA was the template for TCR beta VDJ and CDR3 profiling. TCRdb processed the reads anew with MiXCR; each CDR3 protein has one entry. The data show 200,000 to 250,000 distinct CDR3 sequences, about 59% seen once. As concerns this clonotype: The antigen is undetermined.

Sequences were obtained from sorted CD4+, CD8+, or CD8+CD57+ T cells (not recorded which) from PBMCs. This TCR was recovered from a human donor in good health. The rearrangement links TRBV28 to TRBJ2-7; a possible D gene is TRBD1 (6 bases). The CDR3 DNA sequence: TGTGCCAGCGCTACAGGGCATAGCTCCTACGAGCAGTACTTC. It encodes CASATGHSSYEQYF.